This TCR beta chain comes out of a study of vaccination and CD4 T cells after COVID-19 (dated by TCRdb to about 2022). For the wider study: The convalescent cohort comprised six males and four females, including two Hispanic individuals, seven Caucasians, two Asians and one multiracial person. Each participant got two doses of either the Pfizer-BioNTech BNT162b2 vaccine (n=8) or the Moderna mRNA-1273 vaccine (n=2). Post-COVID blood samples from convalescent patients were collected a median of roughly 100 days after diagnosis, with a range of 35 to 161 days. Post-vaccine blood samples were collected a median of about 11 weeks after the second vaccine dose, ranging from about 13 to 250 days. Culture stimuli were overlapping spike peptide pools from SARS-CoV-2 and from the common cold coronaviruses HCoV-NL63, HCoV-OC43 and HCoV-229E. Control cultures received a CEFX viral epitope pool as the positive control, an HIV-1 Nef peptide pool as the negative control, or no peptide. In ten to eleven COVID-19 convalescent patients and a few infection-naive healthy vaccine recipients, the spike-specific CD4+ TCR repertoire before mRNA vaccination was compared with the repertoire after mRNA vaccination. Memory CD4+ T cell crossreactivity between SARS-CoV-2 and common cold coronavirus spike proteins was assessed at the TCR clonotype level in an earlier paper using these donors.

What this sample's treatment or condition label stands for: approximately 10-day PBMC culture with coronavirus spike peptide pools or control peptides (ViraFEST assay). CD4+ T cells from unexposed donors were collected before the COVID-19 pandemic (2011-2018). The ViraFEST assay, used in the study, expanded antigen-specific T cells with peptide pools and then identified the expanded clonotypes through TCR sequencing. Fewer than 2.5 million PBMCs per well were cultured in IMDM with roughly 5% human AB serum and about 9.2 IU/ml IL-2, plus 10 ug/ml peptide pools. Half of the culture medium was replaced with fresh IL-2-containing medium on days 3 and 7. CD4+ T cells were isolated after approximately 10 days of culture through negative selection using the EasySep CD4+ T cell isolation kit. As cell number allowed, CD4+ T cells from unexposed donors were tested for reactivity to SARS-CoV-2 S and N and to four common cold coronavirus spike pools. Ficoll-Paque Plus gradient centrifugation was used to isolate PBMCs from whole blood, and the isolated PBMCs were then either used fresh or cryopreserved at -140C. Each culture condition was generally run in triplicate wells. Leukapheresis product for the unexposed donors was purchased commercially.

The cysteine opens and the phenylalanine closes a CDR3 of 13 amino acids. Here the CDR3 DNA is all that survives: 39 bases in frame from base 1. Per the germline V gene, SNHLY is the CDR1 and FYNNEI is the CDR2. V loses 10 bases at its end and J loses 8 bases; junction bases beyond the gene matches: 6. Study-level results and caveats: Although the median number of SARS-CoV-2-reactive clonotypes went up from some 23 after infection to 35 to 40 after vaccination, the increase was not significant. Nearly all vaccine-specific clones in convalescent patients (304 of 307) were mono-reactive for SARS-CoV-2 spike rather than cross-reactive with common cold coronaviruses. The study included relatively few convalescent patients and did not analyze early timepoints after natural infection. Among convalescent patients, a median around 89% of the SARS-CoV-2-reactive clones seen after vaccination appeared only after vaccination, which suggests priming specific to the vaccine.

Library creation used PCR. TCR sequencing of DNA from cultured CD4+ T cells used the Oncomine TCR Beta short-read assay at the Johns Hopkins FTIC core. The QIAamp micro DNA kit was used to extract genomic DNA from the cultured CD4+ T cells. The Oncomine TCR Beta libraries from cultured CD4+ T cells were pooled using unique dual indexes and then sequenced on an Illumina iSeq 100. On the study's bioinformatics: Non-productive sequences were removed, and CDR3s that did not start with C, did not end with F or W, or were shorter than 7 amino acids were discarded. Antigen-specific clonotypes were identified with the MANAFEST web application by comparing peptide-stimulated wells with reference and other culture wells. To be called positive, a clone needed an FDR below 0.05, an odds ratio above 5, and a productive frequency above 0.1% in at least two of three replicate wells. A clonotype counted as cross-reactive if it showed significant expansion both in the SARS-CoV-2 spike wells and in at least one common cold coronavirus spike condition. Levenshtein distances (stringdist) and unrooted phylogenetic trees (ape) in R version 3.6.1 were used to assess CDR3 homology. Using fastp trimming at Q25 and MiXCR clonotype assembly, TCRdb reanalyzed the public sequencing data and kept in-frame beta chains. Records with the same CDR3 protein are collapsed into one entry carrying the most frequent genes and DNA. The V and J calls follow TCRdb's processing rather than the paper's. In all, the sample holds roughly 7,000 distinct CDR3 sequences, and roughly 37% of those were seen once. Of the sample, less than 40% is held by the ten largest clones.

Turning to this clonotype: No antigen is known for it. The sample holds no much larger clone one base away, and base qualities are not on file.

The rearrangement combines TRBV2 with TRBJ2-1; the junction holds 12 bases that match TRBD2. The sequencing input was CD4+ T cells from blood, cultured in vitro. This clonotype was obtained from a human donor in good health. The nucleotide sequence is TGTGCCACTCGGACTAGCGGGGAAGATGAGCAGTTCTTC. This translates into CATRTSGEDEQFF.